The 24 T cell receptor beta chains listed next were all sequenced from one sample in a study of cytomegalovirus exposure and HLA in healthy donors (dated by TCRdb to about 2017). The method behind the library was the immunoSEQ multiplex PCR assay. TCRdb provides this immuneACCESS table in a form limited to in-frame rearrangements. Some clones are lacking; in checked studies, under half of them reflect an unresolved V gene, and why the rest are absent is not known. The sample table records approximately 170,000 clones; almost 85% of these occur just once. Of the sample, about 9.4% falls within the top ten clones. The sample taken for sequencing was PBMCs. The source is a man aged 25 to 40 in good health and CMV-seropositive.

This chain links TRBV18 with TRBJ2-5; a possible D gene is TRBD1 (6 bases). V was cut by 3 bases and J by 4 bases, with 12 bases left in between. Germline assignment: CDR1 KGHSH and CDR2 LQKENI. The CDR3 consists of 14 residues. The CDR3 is CASSPGAGRETQYF. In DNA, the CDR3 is TGTGCCAGCTCACCGGGGGCAGGGAGAGAGACCCAGTACTTC.

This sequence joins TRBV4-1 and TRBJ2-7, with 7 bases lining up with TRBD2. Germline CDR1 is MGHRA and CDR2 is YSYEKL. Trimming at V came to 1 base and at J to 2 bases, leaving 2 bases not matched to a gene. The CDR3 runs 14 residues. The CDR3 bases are TGCGCCAGCAGCCAAGGACTAGCACCCTACGAGCAGTACTTC. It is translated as CASSQGLAPYEQYF.

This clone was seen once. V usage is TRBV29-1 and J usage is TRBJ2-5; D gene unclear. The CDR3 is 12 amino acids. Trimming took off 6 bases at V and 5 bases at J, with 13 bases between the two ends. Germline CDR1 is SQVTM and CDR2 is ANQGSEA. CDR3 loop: CSVPDTVETQYF. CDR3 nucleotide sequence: TGCAGCGTCCCCGACACGGTCGAGACCCAGTACTTC.

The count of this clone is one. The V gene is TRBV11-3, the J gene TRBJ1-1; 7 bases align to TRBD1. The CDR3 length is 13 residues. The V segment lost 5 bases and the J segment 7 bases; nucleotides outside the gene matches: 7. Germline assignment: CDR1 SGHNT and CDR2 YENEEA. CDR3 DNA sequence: TGTGCCAGCAGCCCCGGGACAGCCCTTGAAGCTTTCTTT. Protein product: CASSPGTALEAFF. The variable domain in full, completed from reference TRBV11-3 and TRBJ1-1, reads EAGVVQSPRYKIIEKKQPVAFWCNPISGHNTLYWYLQNLGQGPELLIRYENEEAVDDSQLPKDRFSAERLKGVDSTLKIQPAELGDSAVYLCASSPGTALEAFFGQGTRLTVV.

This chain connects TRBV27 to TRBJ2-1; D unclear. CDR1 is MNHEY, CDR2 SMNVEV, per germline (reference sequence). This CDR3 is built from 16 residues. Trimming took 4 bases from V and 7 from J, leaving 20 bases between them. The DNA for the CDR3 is TGTGCCAGCAGTTCCTACAGTTTAACCGGAATTAATGAGCAGTTCTTC. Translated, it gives CASSSYSLTGINEQFF.

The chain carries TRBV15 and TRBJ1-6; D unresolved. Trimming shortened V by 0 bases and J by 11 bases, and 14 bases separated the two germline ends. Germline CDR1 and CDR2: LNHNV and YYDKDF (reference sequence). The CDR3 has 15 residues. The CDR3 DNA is TGTGCCACCAGCAGAGAGGGAGCCACCGTAACACCCCTCCACTTT. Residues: CATSREGATVTPLHF.

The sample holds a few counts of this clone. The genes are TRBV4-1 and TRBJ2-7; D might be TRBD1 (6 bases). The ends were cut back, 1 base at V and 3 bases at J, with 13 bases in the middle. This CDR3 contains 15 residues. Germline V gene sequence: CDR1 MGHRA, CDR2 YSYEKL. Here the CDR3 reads CASSQAGTTYYEQYF. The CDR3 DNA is TGCGCCAGCAGCCAAGCCGGGACAACTTACTACGAGCAGTACTTC.

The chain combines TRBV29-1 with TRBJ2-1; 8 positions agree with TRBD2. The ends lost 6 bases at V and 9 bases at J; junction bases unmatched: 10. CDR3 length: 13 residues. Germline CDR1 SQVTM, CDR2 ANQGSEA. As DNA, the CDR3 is TGCAGCGTATTACGGGGGGGCTACGTTGAGCAGTTCTTC. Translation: CSVLRGGYVEQFF.

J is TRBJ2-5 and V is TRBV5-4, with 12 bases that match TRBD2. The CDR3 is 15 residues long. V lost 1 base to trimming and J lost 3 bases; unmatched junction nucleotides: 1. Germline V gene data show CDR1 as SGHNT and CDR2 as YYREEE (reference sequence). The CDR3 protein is CASSLRLAGEETQYF. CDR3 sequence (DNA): TGTGCCAGCAGCTTGAGACTAGCGGGAGAAGAGACCCAGTACTTC.

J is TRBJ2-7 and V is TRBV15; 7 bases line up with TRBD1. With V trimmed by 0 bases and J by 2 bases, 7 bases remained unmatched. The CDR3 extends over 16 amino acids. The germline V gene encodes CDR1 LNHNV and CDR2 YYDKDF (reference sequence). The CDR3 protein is CATSRDKAGTAYEQYF. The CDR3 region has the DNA TGTGCCACCAGCAGAGATAAGGCCGGGACAGCCTACGAGCAGTACTTC.

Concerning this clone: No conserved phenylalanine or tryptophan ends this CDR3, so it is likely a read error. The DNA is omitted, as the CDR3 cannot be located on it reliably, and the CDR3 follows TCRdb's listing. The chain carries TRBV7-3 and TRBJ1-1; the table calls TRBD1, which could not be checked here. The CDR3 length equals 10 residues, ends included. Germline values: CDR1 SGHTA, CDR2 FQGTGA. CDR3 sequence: CASTCFPGGI.

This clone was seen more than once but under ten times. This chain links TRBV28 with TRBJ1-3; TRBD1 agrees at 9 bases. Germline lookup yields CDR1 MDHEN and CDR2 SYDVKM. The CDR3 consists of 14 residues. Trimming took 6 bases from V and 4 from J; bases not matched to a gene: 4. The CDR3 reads CASRFGQGGNTIYF. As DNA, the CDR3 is TGTGCCAGCAGGTTCGGACAGGGGGGAAACACCATATATTTT.

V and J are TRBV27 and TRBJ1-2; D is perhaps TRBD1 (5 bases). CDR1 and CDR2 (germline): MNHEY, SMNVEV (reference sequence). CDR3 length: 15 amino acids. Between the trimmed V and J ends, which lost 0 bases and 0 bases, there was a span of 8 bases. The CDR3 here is CASSLSAGTNYGYTF. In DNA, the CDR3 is TGTGCCAGCAGTTTATCGGCAGGGACTAACTATGGCTACACCTTC.

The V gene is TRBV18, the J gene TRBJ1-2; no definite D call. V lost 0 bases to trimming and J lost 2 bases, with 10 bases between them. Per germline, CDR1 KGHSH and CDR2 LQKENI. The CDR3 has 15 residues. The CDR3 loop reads CASSPPTDTNYGYTF. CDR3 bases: TGTGCCAGCTCACCACCCACAGACACGAACTATGGCTACACCTTC.

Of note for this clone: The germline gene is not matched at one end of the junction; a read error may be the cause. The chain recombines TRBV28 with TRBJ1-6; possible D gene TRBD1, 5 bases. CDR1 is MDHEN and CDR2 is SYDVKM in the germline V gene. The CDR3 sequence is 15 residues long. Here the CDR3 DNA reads TGTGCCAGCAGGTTATACCCGGGGGGGAATTCACCCCTCCACTTT. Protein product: CASRLYPGGNSPLHF.

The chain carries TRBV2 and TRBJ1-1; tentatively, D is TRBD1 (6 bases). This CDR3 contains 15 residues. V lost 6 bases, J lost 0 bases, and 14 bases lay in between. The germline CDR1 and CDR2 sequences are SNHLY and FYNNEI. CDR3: CASRPSRDMNTEAFF. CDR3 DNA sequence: TGTGCCAGCAGGCCTTCCAGGGACATGAACACTGAAGCTTTCTTT.

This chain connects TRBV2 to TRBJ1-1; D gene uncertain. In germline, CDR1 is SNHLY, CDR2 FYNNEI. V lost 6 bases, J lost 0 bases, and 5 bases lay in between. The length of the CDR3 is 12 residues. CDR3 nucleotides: TGTGCCAGCAGCCAGGTGAACACTGAAGCTTTCTTT. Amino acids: CASSQVNTEAFF.

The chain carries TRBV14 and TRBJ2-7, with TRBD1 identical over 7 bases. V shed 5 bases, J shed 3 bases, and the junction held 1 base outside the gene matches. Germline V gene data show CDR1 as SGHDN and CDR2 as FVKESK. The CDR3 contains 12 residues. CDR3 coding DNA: TGTGCCAGCAGCTGGGACAGCTACGAGCAGTACTTC. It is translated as CASSWDSYEQYF.

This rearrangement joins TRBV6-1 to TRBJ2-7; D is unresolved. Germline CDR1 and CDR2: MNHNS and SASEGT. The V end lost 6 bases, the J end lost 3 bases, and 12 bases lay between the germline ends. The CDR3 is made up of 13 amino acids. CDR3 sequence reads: CASRQPQIYEQYF. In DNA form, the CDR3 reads TGTGCCAGCAGACAGCCCCAGATCTACGAGCAGTACTTC.

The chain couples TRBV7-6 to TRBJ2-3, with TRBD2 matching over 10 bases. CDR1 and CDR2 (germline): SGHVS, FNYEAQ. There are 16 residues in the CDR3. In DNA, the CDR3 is TGTGCGTTCATCCGGCTAGCGGGGGTTGACACAGATACGCAGTATTTT. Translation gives CAFIRLAGVDTDTQYF.

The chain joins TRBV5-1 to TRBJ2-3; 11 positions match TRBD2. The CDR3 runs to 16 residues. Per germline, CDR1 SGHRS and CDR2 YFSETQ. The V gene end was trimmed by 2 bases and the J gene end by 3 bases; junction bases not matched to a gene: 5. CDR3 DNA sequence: TGCGCCAGCAGCTTATCCGGGACTAGCGGAACAGATACGCAGTATTTT. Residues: CASSLSGTSGTDTQYF.

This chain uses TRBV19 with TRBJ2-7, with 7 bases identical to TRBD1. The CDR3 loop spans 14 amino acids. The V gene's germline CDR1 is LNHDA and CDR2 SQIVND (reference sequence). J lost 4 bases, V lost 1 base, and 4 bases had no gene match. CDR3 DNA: TGTGCCAGTAGTATAGCAACAGGGGAATACGAGCAGTACTTC. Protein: CASSIATGEYEQYF.

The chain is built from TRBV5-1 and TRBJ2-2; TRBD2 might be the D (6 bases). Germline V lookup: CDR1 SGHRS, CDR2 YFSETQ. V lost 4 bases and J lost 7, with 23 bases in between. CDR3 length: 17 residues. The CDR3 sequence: CASSPSSGLPEFGELFF. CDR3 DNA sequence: TGCGCCAGCAGCCCCTCGTCGGGACTCCCGGAATTCGGGGAGCTGTTTTTT.

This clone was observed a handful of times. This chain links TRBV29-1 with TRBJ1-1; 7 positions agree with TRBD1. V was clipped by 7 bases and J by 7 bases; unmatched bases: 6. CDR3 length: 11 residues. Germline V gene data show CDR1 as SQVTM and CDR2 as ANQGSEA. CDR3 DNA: TGCAGCGACGGGCCAGGGGGTGAAGCTTTCTTT. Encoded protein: CSDGPGGEAFF.